A single sample is the source of the 20 T cell receptor beta chains below, sequenced in a study of post-analysis software for immune sequencing data. Study-wide results and limits: About five TRBV segments appeared more often in patients than in controls, and TRBV5-6, TRBV5-1 and TRBV20-1 were among these.

Prepared libraries of TCR beta cDNA carried unique molecular identifiers. Each CDR3 protein gets one entry after TCRdb re-called the PCR reads with MiXCR. Of about 210,000 distinct CDR3 sequences in the sample, 29% were seen once. These TCRs are of unknown antigen specificity. The sample comprised blood. The receptor source for this set is a girl aged 2 to 17 with multiple sclerosis.

V gene TRBV4-1 combines with J gene TRBJ2-5; 12 nucleotides line up with TRBD2. Germline lookup yields CDR1 MGHRA and CDR2 YSYEKL. This CDR3 comprises 18 residues. Unmatched junction bases numbered 5, after V lost 0 bases and J lost 0 bases. The CDR3 sequence is CASSQDPRLAGDQETQYF. Here the CDR3 DNA reads TGCGCCAGCAGCCAAGATCCCCGACTAGCGGGGGACCAAGAGACCCAGTACTTC.

The chain joins TRBV28 to TRBJ2-7; 11 positions match TRBD2. With V trimmed by 6 bases and J by 3 bases, 13 bases remained unmatched. This CDR3 comprises 17 residues. Looked up from germline, CDR1 is MDHEN and CDR2 is SYDVKM. The CDR3 region is CASRGGLAEGGDYEQYF. In nucleotides, the CDR3 is TGTGCCAGCAGGGGGGGACTAGCGGAGGGGGGGGACTACGAGCAGTACTTC.

This clonotype was counted between two and nine times. The V gene is TRBV28, the J gene TRBJ1-2; D unclear. Trimming removed 4 bases at V and 5 bases at J, with 20 bases between. There are 16 residues in the CDR3. The germline CDR1 and CDR2 sequences are MDHEN and SYDVKM. The CDR3 sequence: CASSSRERHARYGYTF. CDR3 in DNA: TGTGCCAGCAGTTCACGAGAACGACACGCGAGATATGGCTACACCTTC.

Note on this clonotype: A much larger clone is a single base away; this may be a read error. The V and J genes are TRBV6-6 and TRBJ1-4; 10 bases are shared with TRBD1. The CDR3 contains 13 residues. Germline V gene lookup returns CDR1 MNHNY and CDR2 SVGAGI (reference sequence). As DNA, the CDR3 is TGTACCAGCAGCGACAGGGGGCGGGAAAAACTGTTTTTT. Translated: CTSSDRGREKLFF.

This clonotype was picked up many times. The chain couples TRBV15 to TRBJ1-5; no reliable D call. From germline, CDR1 is LNHNV and CDR2 YYDKDF (reference sequence). This CDR3 comprises 13 residues. The V gene lost 1 base and the J gene lost 4 bases, with 5 bases spanning the gap. CDR3 sequence (DNA): TGTGCCACCAGCAGAGGCAAGAATCAGCCCCAGCATTTT. The encoded protein is CATSRGKNQPQHF.

This clonotype was recorded at least ten times. CDR3 residues: CAISQGAGEQYF. The CDR3 nucleotides are TGTGCCATCAGTCAGGGGGCGGGCGAGCAGTACTTC. J is TRBJ2-4 and V is TRBV10-3; 8 bases map to TRBD1. The better agreement between TRBJ2-7 and the DNA end casts doubt on the J call. Looked up from germline, CDR1 is ENHRY and CDR2 is SYGVKD. CDR3 length: 12 residues.

The sample holds many counts of this clonotype. V is TRBV6-5 and J is TRBJ2-7; D is possibly TRBD1 or TRBD2 (5 bases each). The CDR3 contains 15 residues. V lost 5 bases and J lost 0, with 14 bases in between. Germline V lookup: CDR1 MNHEY, CDR2 SVGAGI. The CDR3 sequence is CASSNRDGLSYEQYF. The CDR3 nucleotides are TGTGCCAGCAGTAACCGGGACGGACTCTCCTACGAGCAGTACTTC.

In this sample, this clonotype turned up many times. The CDR3 reads CASRKYYTGTSYNEQFF. For the CDR3, the DNA is TGTGCCAGCAGAAAATACTACACCGGGACTAGCTACAATGAGCAGTTCTTC. This chain connects TRBV6-1 to TRBJ2-1; 8 positions match TRBD2. The CDR3 runs 17 residues. J gave up 3 bases and V 6 bases, and 13 bases lay outside the gene matches. Germline V lookup: CDR1 MNHNS, CDR2 SASEGT.

V gene TRBV6-6 combines with J gene TRBJ1-4; 9 nucleotides agree with TRBD1. Unmatched junction bases numbered 6, after V lost 6 bases and J lost 4 bases. The CDR3 totals 15 residues. CDR1 and CDR2 (germline): MNHNY, SVGAGI (reference sequence). The CDR3 is CASSRTGGGNEKLFF. The CDR3 DNA sequence: TGTGCCAGCAGCCGTACAGGGGGCGGTAATGAAAAACTGTTTTTT.

This clonotype was recorded a few times. A much bigger clone sits one base away, suggesting this may be a read error. The chain carries TRBV20-1 and TRBJ2-5; the match to TRBD2 covers 8 bases. The closer fit of TRBJ2-7 to the DNA end suggests the J call may be wrong. The CDR3 has 15 residues. Germline values: CDR1 DFQATT, CDR2 SNEGSKA (reference sequence). The CDR3 DNA follows: TGCAGTGCTGGATCAGGCAGGACTAGCATGTACGAGCAGTACTTC. Translating it yields CSAGSGRTSMYEQYF.

This clonotype occurred many times. The chain carries TRBV4-1 and TRBJ2-7, with D perhaps TRBD1 or TRBD2 (5 bases each). CDR1 and CDR2 (germline): MGHRA, YSYEKL. V lost 0 bases to trimming and J lost 2 bases, with 17 bases between them. The CDR3 runs 17 residues. The chain's CDR3 is CASSQEGFGTSTYEQYF. The CDR3 coding sequence is TGCGCCAGCAGCCAAGAAGGTTTCGGGACCTCTACCTACGAGCAGTACTTC.

The chain couples TRBV7-3 to TRBJ2-2; 9 positions agree with TRBD1. Per germline, CDR1 SGHTA and CDR2 FQGTGA. The V gene end was trimmed by 2 bases and the J gene end by 4 bases; junction bases not matched to a gene: 5. The CDR3 has 16 amino acids. As DNA, the CDR3 is TGTGCCAGCAGCTTAGGACAGGGGATTACCACCGGGGAGCTGTTTTTT. Translated, it gives CASSLGQGITTGELFF.

Remarks on this clonotype: At one end, the junction sequence differs from germline, possibly due to a read error. The rearrangement joins TRBV20-1 to TRBJ1-2; D not resolved. The CDR3 covers 12 residues. Germline V gives CDR1 DFQATT, CDR2 SNEGSKA (reference sequence). In nucleotides, the CDR3 is TGCAGGGCTAGTGTCGGGAACTATGGCTACACCTTC. Its translation is CRASVGNYGYTF.

This clonotype was seen repeatedly, ten times or more. The chain employs TRBV6-5 and TRBJ2-7, with D perhaps assigned TRBD1 or TRBD2 (5 bases each). Germline lookup yields CDR1 MNHEY and CDR2 SVGAGI. V lost 3 bases and J 2 bases, leaving 11 bases between the germline ends. The CDR3 sequence is 14 residues long. DNA of the CDR3: TGTGCCAGCAGTTATAACGGGGCTACCTACGAGCAGTACTTC. Translated, it gives CASSYNGATYEQYF.

The rearrangement uses TRBV19 and TRBJ2-4; possibly TRBD1 for D (5 bases). The tail of the sequence fits TRBJ2-7 better, so the J call may be wrong. This CDR3 has 15 residues. Germline lookup yields CDR1 LNHDA and CDR2 SQIVND (reference sequence). CDR3 in amino acids: CASSIVGLGTYEQYF. The DNA for the CDR3 is TGTGCCAGTAGTATAGTGGGGCTGGGGACCTACGAGCAGTACTTC.

The rearrangement uses TRBV27 and TRBJ2-1; no definite D call. The CDR3 covers 13 residues. CDR1 MNHEY and CDR2 SMNVEV come from the germline V gene (reference sequence). Trimming removed 2 bases from V and 4 bases from J, with 6 bases in between. The CDR3: CASSLGHYNEQFF. In DNA form, the CDR3 reads TGTGCCAGCAGTTTAGGGCATTACAATGAGCAGTTCTTC.

This clonotype has ten or more counts. The genes are TRBV20-1 and TRBJ2-3, with 10 bases matching TRBD2. CDR1 DFQATT and CDR2 SNEGSKA come from the germline V gene (reference sequence). This CDR3 is 16 amino acids long. The V and J ends lost 5 bases and 2 bases, in that order; junction bases with no gene match: 10. CDR3 region: CSAETSGNLLTDTQYF. CDR3 sequence (DNA): TGCAGTGCTGAAACTAGCGGGAATTTACTCACAGATACGCAGTATTTT.

This clonotype appeared once. This may be a read error, as it is one base from a much larger clone. The rearrangement uses TRBV7-9 and TRBJ2-3, with D possibly being TRBD1 (5 bases). Between the trimmed V and J ends, which lost 1 base and 9 bases, there was a span of 11 bases. The CDR3 has 13 amino acids. CDR1 and CDR2 (germline): SEHNR, FQNEAQ (reference sequence). The CDR3 spells CASSLVIKGTQYF. In nucleotides, the CDR3 is TGTGCCAGCAGCTTAGTTATCAAGGGGACGCAGTATTTT.

This clonotype was observed at least ten times. The J gene is TRBJ2-5, the V gene TRBV20-1; the D gene could be TRBD1 or TRBD2 (5 bases each). V lost 5 bases and J lost 4, with 17 bases in between. The CDR3 consists of 14 residues. Germline lookup yields CDR1 DFQATT and CDR2 SNEGSKA (reference sequence). CDR3 nucleotides: TGCAGTGCTCAGGACACCCGAGGGTCAGAGACCCAGTACTTC. Translated: CSAQDTRGSETQYF.

As for this clonotype: Just one base apart from a much larger clone, this may be a read error. The chain employs TRBV28 and TRBJ2-7; D is possibly TRBD2 (5 bases). Trimming cost V 10 bases and J 4 bases, with 17 bases left between them. This CDR3 region has 13 residues. CDR1 is MDHEN and CDR2 is SYDVKM in the germline V gene. Written as DNA, the CDR3 is TGTGCCAACAGACCCGGGAAAGAATACGAGCAGTACTTC. Translated: CANRPGKEYEQYF.